A single sample is the source of the 8 T cell receptor beta chains below, sequenced in a study of blood T cell repertoires in COVID-19. Assay: immunoSEQ multiplex PCR; the TCRdb copy retains only in-frame clones and omits some. Of about 50,000 clones listed, approximately 86% are singletons. The sequenced sample was peripheral blood. Receptors were obtained from a man between 35 and 55 years old with acute or convalescent COVID-19.

The chain combines TRBV7-6 with TRBJ2-5, with TRBD1 identical over 8 bases. Germline CDR1 reads SGHVS; CDR2 reads FNYEAQ. The CDR3 is 15 residues long. J gave up 1 base and V 5 bases, and 6 bases lay outside the gene matches. CDR3 sequence (DNA): TGTGCCAGCAGCGTAGACAGGGGAGGCCAAGAGACCCAGTACTTC. Protein sequence: CASSVDRGGQETQYF.

The DNA for the CDR3 is TGTGCCAGCAGCATGACTAGCGGGGGGGAGACCCAGTACTTC. It is translated as CASSMTSGGETQYF. The chain is built from TRBV11-2 and TRBJ2-5; 13 bases fit TRBD2. CDR3 length: 14 amino acids. Germline V lookup: CDR1 SGHAT, CDR2 FQNNGV. V lost 5 bases to trimming and J lost 5 bases; unmatched junction nucleotides: 2. The whole variable domain, filled in from reference TRBV11-2 and TRBJ2-5, reads EAGVAQSPRYKIIEKRQSVAFWCNPISGHATLYWYQQILGQGPKLLIQFQNNGVVDDSQLPKDRFSAERLKGVDSTLKIQPAKLEDSAVYLCASSMTSGGETQYFGPGTRLLVL.

The chain couples TRBV30 to TRBJ1-2, with 8 bases identical to TRBD1. Unmatched junction bases numbered 5, after V lost 1 base and J lost 4 bases. This CDR3 has 14 amino acids. In germline, CDR1 is GTSNPN, CDR2 SVGIG (reference sequence). Here the CDR3 reads CAWSDPGGSYGYTF. DNA for the CDR3: TGTGCCTGGAGTGACCCAGGGGGCTCCTATGGCTACACCTTC. Together with reference TRBV30 and TRBJ1-2, the CDR3 gives the full variable domain: SQTIHQWPATLVQPVGSPLSLECTVEGTSNPNLYWYRQAAGRGLQLLFYSVGIGQISSEVPQNLSASRPQDRQFILSSKKLLLSDSGFYLCAWSDPGGSYGYTFGSGTRLTVV.

This clone was observed once. The rearrangement links TRBV2 to TRBJ1-3, with unresolved D. The germline V gene has CDR1 SNHLY and CDR2 FYNNEI. The V end lost 2 bases, the J end lost 1 base, and 12 bases lay between the germline ends. The CDR3 is made up of 16 amino acids. The CDR3 DNA reads TGTGCCAGCAGTGAAAACGTGAGGAGTTCTGGAAACACCATATATTTT. Protein product: CASSENVRSSGNTIYF.

This chain uses TRBV19 with TRBJ1-6; TRBD1 aligns across 8 bases. V dropped 7 bases and J dropped 6; count of bases not matched to a gene: 5. Germline V lookup: CDR1 LNHDA, CDR2 SQIVND (reference sequence). The CDR3 sequence is 14 residues long. The CDR3 nucleotides are TGTGCCAGTAAGAGCAGGGGGCGTAATTCACCCCTCCACTTT. Translated: CASKSRGRNSPLHF.

This clone was observed a few times. V is TRBV19 and J is TRBJ1-6, with 12 bases lining up with TRBD1. Germline V gene lookup returns CDR1 LNHDA and CDR2 SQIVND (reference sequence). J was trimmed by 12 bases and V by 6 bases; bases with no gene match: 9. The CDR3 runs to 15 residues. The CDR3 here is CASSYTGTGGQPLHF. The CDR3 DNA reads as TGTGCCAGTAGCTACACCGGGACAGGGGGCCAACCCCTCCACTTT.

This chain joins TRBV5-4 and TRBJ2-1, with 9 bases that match TRBD2. From germline, CDR1 is SGHNT and CDR2 YYREEE (reference sequence). V shed 1 base, J shed 6 bases, and the junction held 8 bases outside the gene matches. This CDR3 spans 16 amino acids. The CDR3 DNA reads as TGTGCCAGCAGCTTGAGCGGGAGGTCTTTGGGCAATGAGCAGTTCTTC. Translating it yields CASSLSGRSLGNEQFF.

This clone was seen a few times. The chain joins TRBV27 to TRBJ2-1, with 7 positions matching TRBD1. The CDR3 length is 14 residues. Looked up from germline, CDR1 is MNHEY and CDR2 is SMNVEV (reference sequence). With V trimmed by 3 bases and J by 3 bases, 2 bases remained unmatched. The CDR3 sequence: CASSLSGGYNEQFF. In DNA form, the CDR3 reads TGTGCCAGCAGTTTGTCAGGGGGCTACAATGAGCAGTTCTTC.